This T cell receptor beta chain was identified during a study of shared clonotypes between healthy human individuals. Study-level points and caveats: A limitation of the genetic and exposure-history diversity represented arose from few donors. Around 5.3% of naive CD4 clonotypes were shared across several donors.

This CDR3 is 13 amino acids long. V gave up 6 bases and J gave up 2 bases, with 11 bases separating them. Germline-derived CDR1 and CDR2 are MNHEY and SVGAGI. Per the original data handling: There were no quality scores in the junction-only immunoSEQ sequences, so filtering differed. Libraries were prepared by immunoSEQ multiplex PCR; TCRdb keeps only in-frame clonotypes and omits some of them. V and J calls and clone size are copied from that table; D and trimming were computed from the DNA. The table shows 1 million to 1.3 million clones, with 78% occurring only once. As concerns this clone: Its cognate antigen is unknown.

The chain joins TRBV6-5 to TRBJ2-7, with D possibly being TRBD2 (6 bases). The sequenced sample was memory CD4+ T cells from PBMCs. The sample's subset: CD45RA-negative fraction. This clonotype was obtained from a man between 18 and 35 years old in good health. Some clones in this sample may be carry-over from other donors' samples. CDR3: CASRRGRTYEQYF. CDR3 coding DNA: TGTGCCAGCAGGCGGGGACGAACCTACGAGCAGTACTTC.